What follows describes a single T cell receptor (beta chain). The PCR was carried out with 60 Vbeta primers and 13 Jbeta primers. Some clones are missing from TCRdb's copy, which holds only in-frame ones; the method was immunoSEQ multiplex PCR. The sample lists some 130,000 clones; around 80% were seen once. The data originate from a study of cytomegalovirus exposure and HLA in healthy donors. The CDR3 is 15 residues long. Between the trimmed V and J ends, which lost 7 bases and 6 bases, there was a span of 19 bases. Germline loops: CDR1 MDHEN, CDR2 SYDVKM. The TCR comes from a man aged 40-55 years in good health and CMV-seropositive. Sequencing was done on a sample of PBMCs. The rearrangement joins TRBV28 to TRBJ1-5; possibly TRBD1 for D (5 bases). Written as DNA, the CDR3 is TGTGCCAGCATCCCCGGGGGGGGATTAGCTCAGCCCCAGCATTTT. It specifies CASIPGGGLAQPQHF.